The entry below describes one T cell receptor beta chain. Antigen unknown. The V end lost 6 bases, the J end lost 0 bases, and 4 bases lay between the germline ends. This CDR3 region has 13 residues. Germline assignment: CDR1 SGHDT and CDR2 YYEEEE. Sequencing of TCR beta was performed on blood CD8+ T cells and on blood CD4+ T cells. The multiple sclerosis control cohort comprised treatment-naive individuals presenting with stable or active relapsing-remitting disease. The CD8+ and CD4+ T cells were isolated magnetically using a negative isolation approach, whereas the TEMRA cells were enriched by FACS. Random hexamers were used to reverse transcribe the RNA input (about 0.5 to 1 ug). Via MiXCR, TCRdb re-called the immunoSEQ multiplex PCR reads, giving one row per CDR3 protein. This sample has around 220,000 distinct CDR3 sequences, with roughly 90% found just once. The source of the sample is a study of CD8 T cells in Susac syndrome. Whole-study findings and limits: By the study's own acknowledgment, its TCR sequencing and HLA analysis included relatively few individuals.

The chain links TRBV5-6 to TRBJ2-6; D gene unclear. The TCR originated in a human donor with multiple sclerosis. The source material was CD8+ T cells from PBMCs. The CDR3 here is CASKVSGANVLTF. The CDR3 DNA reads TGTGCCAGCAAGGTCTCTGGGGCCAACGTCCTGACTTTC.